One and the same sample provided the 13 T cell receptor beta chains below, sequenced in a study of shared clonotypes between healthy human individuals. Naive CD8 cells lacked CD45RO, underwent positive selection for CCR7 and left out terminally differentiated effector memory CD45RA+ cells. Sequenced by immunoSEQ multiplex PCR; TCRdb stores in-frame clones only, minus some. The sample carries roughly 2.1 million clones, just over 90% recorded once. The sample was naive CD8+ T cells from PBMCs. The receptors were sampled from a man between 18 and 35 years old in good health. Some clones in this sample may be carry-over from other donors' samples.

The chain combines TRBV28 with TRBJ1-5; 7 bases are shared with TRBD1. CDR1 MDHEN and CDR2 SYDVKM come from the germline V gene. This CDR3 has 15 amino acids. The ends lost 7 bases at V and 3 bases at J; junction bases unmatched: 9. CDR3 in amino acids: CASTPGQFNNQPQHF. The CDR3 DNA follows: TGTGCCAGCACCCCGGGACAGTTTAACAATCAGCCCCAGCATTTT.

This CDR3 is CASSIRWQASYEQYF. The CDR3 DNA reads as TGTGCCAGCAGTATCAGGTGGCAGGCATCCTACGAGCAGTACTTC. The chain employs TRBV6-5 and TRBJ2-7; D call uncertain. Germline lookup yields CDR1 MNHEY and CDR2 SVGAGI. The V end lost 5 bases, the J end lost 1 base, and 15 bases lay between the germline ends. The CDR3 has 15 residues.

CDR3 coding DNA: TGTGCCACCAGCCTCGAGGCGAACACCGGGGAGCTGTTTTTT. It translates to CATSLEANTGELFF. The J gene is TRBJ2-2, the V gene TRBV15; D gene ambiguous. Per the germline V gene, CDR1 is LNHNV and CDR2 is YYDKDF (reference sequence). The ends were cut back, 5 bases at V and 0 bases at J, with 7 bases in the middle. The CDR3 contains 14 residues.

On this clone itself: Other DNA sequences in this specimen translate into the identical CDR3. CDR3 region: CASSWGVSYEQYF. In DNA, the CDR3 is TGTGCCAGCTCTTGGGGGGTGTCCTACGAGCAGTACTTC. This chain connects TRBV27 to TRBJ2-7, with D perhaps matching TRBD2 (6 bases). The germline CDR1 and CDR2 sequences are MNHEY and SMNVEV (reference sequence). There are 13 residues in the CDR3. Between the trimmed V and J ends, which lost 8 bases and 1 base, there was a span of 12 bases.

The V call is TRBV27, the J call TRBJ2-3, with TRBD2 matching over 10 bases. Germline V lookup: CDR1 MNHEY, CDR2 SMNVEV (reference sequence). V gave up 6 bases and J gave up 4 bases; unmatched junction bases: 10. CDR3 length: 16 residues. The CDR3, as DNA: TGTGCCAGCAGCCTCCTCGGGACTAGCGCCCCAGATACGCAGTATTTT. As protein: CASSLLGTSAPDTQYF.

Here the CDR3 reads CASRASYRELYEQYF. DNA of the CDR3: TGTGCCAGTAGGGCCTCTTACAGGGAATTGTACGAGCAGTACTTC. The chain is built from TRBV19 and TRBJ2-7; possible D gene TRBD1, 6 bases. Germline CDR1 reads LNHDA; CDR2 reads SQIVND (reference sequence). The V end lost 6 bases, the J end lost 4 bases, and 19 bases lay between the germline ends. CDR3 length: 15 amino acids.

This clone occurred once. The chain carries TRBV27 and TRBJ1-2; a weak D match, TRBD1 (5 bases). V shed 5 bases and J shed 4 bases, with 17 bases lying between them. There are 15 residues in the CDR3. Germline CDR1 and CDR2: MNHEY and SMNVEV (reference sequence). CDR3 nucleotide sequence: TGTGCCAGCAGTCCCCGGGTTGGGGCGGCCTATGGCTACACCTTC. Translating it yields CASSPRVGAAYGYTF.

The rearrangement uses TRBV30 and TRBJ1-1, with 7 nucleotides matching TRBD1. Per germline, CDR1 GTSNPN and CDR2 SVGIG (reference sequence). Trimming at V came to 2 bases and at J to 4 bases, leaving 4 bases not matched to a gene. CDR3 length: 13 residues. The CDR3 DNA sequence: TGTGCCTGGAGTAGAGGGGGCGTCACTGAAGCTTTCTTT. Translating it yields CAWSRGGVTEAFF.

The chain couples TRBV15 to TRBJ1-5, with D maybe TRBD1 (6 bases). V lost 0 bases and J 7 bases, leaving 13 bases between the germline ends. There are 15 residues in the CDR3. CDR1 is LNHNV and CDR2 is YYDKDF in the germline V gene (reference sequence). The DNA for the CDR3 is TGTGCCACCAGCAGAGATCTGACAGGCCCCCAGCCCCAGCATTTT. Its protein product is CATSRDLTGPQPQHF.

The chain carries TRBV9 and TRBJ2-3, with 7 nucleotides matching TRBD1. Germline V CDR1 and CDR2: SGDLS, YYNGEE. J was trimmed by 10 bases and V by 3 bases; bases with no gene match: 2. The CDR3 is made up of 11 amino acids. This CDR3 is CASSDRGPQYF. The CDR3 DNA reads TGTGCCAGCAGCGACAGGGGTCCGCAGTATTTT. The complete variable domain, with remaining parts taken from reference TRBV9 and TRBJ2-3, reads DSGVTQTPKHLITATGQRVTLRCSPRSGDLSVYWYQQSLDQGLQFLIQYYNGEERAKGNILERFSAQQFPDLHSELNLSSLELGDSALYFCASSDRGPQYFGPGTRLTVL.

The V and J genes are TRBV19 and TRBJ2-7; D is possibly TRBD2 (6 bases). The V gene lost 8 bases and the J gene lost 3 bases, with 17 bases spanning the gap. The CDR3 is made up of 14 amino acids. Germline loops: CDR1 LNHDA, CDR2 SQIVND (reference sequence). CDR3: CASSLNGRDYEQYF. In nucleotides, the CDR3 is TGTGCCAGTTCTCTGAACGGGAGAGACTACGAGCAGTACTTC.

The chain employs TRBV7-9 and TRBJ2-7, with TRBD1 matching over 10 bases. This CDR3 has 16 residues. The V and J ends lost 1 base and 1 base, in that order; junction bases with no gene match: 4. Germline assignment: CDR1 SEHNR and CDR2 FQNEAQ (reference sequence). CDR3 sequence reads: CASSLGTGQGSYEQYF. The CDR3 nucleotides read TGTGCCAGCAGCTTAGGGACGGGACAGGGGTCCTACGAGCAGTACTTC.

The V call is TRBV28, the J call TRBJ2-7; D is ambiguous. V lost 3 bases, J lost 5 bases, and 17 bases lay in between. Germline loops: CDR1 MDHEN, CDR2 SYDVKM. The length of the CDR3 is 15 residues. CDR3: CASSFPLSVDHEQYF. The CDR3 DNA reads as TGTGCCAGCAGTTTCCCTCTCTCCGTGGACCACGAGCAGTACTTC.